This T cell receptor beta chain comes out of a study of blood T cells in healthy people across ages. Broader study findings: PBMCs went unsorted, and a conclusive naive versus antigen-experienced comparison was therefore prevented.

Notes on this clonotype: Its antigen is undetermined.

Germline V CDR1 and CDR2: MNHEY, SMNVEV (reference sequence). The CDR3 is made up of 14 amino acids. V gave up 3 bases and J gave up 7 bases, with 16 bases separating them. Per sample, extraction of total RNA gave at least 5 micrograms in every case. Primers used in a second PCR of about 7 to 12 cycles were a sample-barcoded 5' primer and a J-beta primer mix. Each cDNA molecule was tagged by a template-switch adaptor that had 12 random nucleotides. Using its own MiXCR run on the 5' RACE reads, TCRdb lists one record per CDR3 protein. The sample has approximately 800,000 distinct CDR3 sequences; around 50% are singletons.

This sequence was found in a man between 40 and 49 years old in good health. The sequencing input was blood. The chain couples TRBV27 to TRBJ2-7; a possible D gene is TRBD1 (6 bases). The CDR3 sequence is CASSLIQGHGEQYF. CDR3 in DNA: TGTGCCAGCAGTTTGATACAGGGTCATGGGGAGCAGTACTTC.